This TCR beta chain was observed in a study of blood T cell repertoires in COVID-19. Overall study: PBMCs, B-cell-depleted T cells, or T cells provided the cDNA or gDNA that made up the material.

CDR1 is SGHTA, CDR2 FQGTGA, per germline. The length of the CDR3 is 15 residues. V gave up 2 bases and J gave up 8 bases; unmatched junction bases: 5. The authors' processing: From reference gene primer amplification, estimates of nucleated cell counts were derived. Sequenced by immunoSEQ multiplex PCR; TCRdb stores in-frame clones only, minus some. The V and J calls and clone size come from that table; D and trimming were worked out from the DNA. The sample has about 260,000 clones, roughly 86% seen once. This clone was counted a few times. The chain is built from TRBV7-3 and TRBJ2-1; 11 nucleotides match TRBD2. The TCR sequence derives from a woman between 50 and 59 years old who had recovered from COVID-19. Sample: PBMCs or T cells enriched from blood (not recorded which). The CDR3 loop reads CASSLHSGGAYEQFF. CDR3 DNA sequence: TGTGCCAGCAGCTTACATAGCGGGGGGGCCTATGAGCAGTTCTTC.